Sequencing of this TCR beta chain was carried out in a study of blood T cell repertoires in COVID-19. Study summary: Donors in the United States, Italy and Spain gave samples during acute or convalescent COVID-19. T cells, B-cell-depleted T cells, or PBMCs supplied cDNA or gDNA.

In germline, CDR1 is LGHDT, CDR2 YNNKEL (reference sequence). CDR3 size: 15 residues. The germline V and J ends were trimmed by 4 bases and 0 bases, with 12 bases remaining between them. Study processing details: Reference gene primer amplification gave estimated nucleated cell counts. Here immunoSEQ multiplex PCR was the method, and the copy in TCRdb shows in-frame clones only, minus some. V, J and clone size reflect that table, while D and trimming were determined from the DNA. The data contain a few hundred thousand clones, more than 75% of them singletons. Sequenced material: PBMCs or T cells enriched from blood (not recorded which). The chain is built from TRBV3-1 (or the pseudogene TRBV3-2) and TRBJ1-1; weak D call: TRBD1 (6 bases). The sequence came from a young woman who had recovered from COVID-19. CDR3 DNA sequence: TGTGCCAGCAGCCCCCAGGGGTCTTTGAACACTGAAGCTTTCTTT. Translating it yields CASSPQGSLNTEAFF.